A selection of T cell receptor beta chains follows, all from one sample in a study of a mutant IDH1 vaccine in newly diagnosed glioma. For these receptors, no antigen is known. Profiled with immunoSEQ multiplex PCR; TCRdb holds only in-frame clones, not every one. Among around 40,000 clones listed, about 83% were seen once. The specimen comprised PBMCs, sampled from a glioma patient whose treatment included an IDH1 peptide vaccine. Receptors originate from a man between 40 and 49 years old with glioma. Each CDR3 is given with its conserved first and last residue. D genes are given only for firm matches. Clone sizes are given selectively: once, few, many, or a class where the clone is expanded.

CDR3 DNA	CDR3 protein	clone size	V gene	J gene	D gene
TGCGCCAGCAGCGCCGGACAGGGGGCGGTCAAAAACATTCAGTACTTC	CASSAGQGAVKNIQYF	once	TRBV5-1	TRBJ2-4	TRBD1
TGTGCCAGCAGTGAAGCGGGCGGAGGAGAGCAGTACTTC	CASSEAGGGEQYF	-	TRBV2	TRBJ2-7	-
TGTGCCAGCTCAGCTCAACAGGGTTCGAACACCGGGGAGCTGTTTTTT	CASSAQQGSNTGELFF	-	TRBV18	TRBJ2-2	-
TGTGCCAGCAGCCCACCTCTAGCGCCTGGAGCGGAGACCCAGTACTTC	CASSPPLAPGAETQYF	once	TRBV7-3	TRBJ2-5	-
TGTGCCATCAGTGAGACCCTCACCGGACAGGGATCCTACGAGCAGTACTTC	CAISETLTGQGSYEQYF	once	TRBV10-3	TRBJ2-7	TRBD1
TGTGCCAGCAGCGTAGCGTATTACCAAGAGACCCAGTACTTC	CASSVAYYQETQYF	-	TRBV9	TRBJ2-5	-
TGTGCCAGCAGCACCGGGACATTTTACAATGAGCAGTTCTTC	CASSTGTFYNEQFF	-	TRBV2	TRBJ2-1	-
TGCAGCGCCCTGGACAGGTACCGTGGCTACACCTTC	CSALDRYRGYTF	-	TRBV29-1	TRBJ1-2	TRBD1
TGCGCCAGCAGCCAAGTGACAGGGACCTACGAGCAGTACTTC	CASSQVTGTYEQYF	once	TRBV4-1	TRBJ2-7	TRBD1
TGTGCCAGCAGCAACGACAGGGGGGAGACCCAGTACTTC	CASSNDRGETQYF	once	TRBV6-1	TRBJ2-5	TRBD1
TGTGCCAGCAGTTACTTCGGGGGAGAGGCAGATACGCAGTATTTT	CASSYFGGEADTQYF	-	TRBV6-5	TRBJ2-3	-
TGTGCCAGCAGCTGGACAGGAGGGCGGGAGCAGTACTTC	CASSWTGGREQYF	-	TRBV2	TRBJ2-7	-
TGTGCCAGCTCACCCGGGACAGGGGGCTACGAGCAGTACTTC	CASSPGTGGYEQYF	-	TRBV18	TRBJ2-7	TRBD1
TGTGCCAGCAGTAACCCGGGACAGAGCTCCTACGAGCAGTACTTC	CASSNPGQSSYEQYF	-	TRBV6-5	TRBJ2-7	TRBD1